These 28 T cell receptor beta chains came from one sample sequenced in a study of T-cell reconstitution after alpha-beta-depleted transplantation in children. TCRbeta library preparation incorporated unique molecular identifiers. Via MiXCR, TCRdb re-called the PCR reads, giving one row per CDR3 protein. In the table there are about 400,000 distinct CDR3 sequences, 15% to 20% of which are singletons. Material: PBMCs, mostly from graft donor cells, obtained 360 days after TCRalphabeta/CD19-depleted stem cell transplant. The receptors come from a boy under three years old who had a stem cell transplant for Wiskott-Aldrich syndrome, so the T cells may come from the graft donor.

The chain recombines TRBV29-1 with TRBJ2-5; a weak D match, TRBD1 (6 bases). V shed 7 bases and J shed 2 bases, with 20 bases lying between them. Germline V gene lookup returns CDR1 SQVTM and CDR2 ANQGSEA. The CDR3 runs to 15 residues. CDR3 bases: TGCAGCGCTATGGGCAGGGGTAGGTGGCAAGAGACCCAGTACTTC. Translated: CSAMGRGRWQETQYF.

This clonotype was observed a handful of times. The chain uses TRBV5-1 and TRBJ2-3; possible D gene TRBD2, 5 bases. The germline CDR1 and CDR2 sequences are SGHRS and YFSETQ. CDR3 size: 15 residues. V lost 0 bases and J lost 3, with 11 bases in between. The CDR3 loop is CASSLGAGITDTQYF. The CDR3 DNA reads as TGCGCCAGCAGCTTGGGGGCCGGGATTACAGATACGCAGTATTTT. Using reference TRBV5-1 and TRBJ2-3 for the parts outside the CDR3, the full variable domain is KAGVTQTPRYLIKTRGQQVTLSCSPISGHRSVSWYQQTPGQGLQFLFEYFSETQRNKGNFPGRFSGRQFSNSRSEMNVSTLELGDSALYLCASSLGAGITDTQYFGPGTRLTVL.

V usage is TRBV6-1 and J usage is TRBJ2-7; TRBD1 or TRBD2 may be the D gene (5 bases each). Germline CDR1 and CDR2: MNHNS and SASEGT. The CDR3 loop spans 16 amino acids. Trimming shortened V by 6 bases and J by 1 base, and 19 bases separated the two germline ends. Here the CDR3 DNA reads TGTGCCAGCAGCCTGAAGTGGAACAGGAGGTCCTACGAGCAGTACTTC. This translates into CASSLKWNRRSYEQYF.

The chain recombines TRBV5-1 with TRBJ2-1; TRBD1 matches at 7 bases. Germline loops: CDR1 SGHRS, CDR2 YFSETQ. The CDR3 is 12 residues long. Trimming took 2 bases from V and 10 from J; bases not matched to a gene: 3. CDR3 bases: TGCGCCAGCAGCTTCCCGACAGGGGAGCAGTTCTTC. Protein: CASSFPTGEQFF.

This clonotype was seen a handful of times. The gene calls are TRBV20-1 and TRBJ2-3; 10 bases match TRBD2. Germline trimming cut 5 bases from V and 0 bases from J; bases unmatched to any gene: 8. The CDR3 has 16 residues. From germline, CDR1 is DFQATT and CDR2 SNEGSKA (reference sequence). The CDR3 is CSAATIAGGSTDTQYF. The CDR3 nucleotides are TGCAGTGCTGCGACGATAGCGGGAGGCAGCACAGATACGCAGTATTTT.

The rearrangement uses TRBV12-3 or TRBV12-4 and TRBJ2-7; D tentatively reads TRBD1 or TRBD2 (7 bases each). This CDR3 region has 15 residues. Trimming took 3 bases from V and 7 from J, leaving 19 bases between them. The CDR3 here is CASSFETGRVREQYF. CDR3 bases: TGTGCCAGCAGTTTCGAGACAGGGAGGGTTAGGGAGCAGTACTTC.

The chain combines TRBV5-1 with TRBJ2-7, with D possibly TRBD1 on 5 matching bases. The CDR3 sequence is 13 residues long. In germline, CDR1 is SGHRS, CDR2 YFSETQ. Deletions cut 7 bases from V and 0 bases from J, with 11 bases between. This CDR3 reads CASATGHSYEQYF. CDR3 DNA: TGCGCCAGCGCCACAGGACACTCCTACGAGCAGTACTTC. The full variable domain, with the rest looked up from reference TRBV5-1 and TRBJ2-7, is KAGVTQTPRYLIKTRGQQVTLSCSPISGHRSVSWYQQTPGQGLQFLFEYFSETQRNKGNFPGRFSGRQFSNSRSEMNVSTLELGDSALYLCASATGHSYEQYFGPGTRLTVT.

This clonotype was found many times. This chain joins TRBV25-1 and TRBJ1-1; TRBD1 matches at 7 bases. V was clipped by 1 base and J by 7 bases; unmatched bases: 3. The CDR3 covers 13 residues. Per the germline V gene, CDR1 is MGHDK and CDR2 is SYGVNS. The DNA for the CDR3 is TGTGCCAGCAGTGAATGGGGACAGCTTGAAGCTTTCTTT. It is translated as CASSEWGQLEAFF.

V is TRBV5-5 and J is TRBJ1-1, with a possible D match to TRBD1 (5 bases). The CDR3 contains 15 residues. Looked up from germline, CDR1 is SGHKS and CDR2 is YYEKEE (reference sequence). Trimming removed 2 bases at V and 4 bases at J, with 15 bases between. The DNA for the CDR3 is TGTGCCAGCAGCTTTCCCCAGGGACTGAGCACTGAAGCTTTCTTT. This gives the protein CASSFPQGLSTEAFF.

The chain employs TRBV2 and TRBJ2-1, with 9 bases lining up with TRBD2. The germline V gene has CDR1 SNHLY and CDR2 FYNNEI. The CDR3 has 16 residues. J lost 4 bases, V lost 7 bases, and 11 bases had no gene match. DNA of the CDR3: TGTGCCAGCACCCCGGATCGGACTAGCGAGTACAATGAGCAGTTCTTC. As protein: CASTPDRTSEYNEQFF.

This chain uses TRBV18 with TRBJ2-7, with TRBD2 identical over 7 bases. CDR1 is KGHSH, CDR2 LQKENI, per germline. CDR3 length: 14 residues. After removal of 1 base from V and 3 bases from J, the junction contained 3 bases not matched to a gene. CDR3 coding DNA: TGTGCCAGCTCACCACGGGAGGGAGGCTACGAGCAGTACTTC. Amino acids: CASSPREGGYEQYF.

CDR3 DNA sequence: TGTGCCAGCAGTGAGGCAGGCCCGTATGGAACTGAAGCTTTCTTT. Amino acid sequence: CASSEAGPYGTEAFF. The rearrangement uses TRBV6-1 and TRBJ1-1, with unresolved D. This CDR3 region has 15 residues. In germline, CDR1 is MNHNS, CDR2 SASEGT. The germline V and J ends were trimmed by 3 bases and 5 bases, with 16 bases remaining between them.

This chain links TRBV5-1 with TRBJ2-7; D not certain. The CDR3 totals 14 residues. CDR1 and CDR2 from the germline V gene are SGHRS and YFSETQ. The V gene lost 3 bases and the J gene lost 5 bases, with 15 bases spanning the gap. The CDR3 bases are TGCGCCAGCAGCTCCCTACGTGGTGGAGACGAGCAGTACTTC. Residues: CASSSLRGGDEQYF.

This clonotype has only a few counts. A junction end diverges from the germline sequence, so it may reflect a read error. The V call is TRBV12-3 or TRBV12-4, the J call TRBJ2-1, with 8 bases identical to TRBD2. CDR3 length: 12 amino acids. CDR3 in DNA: TGTGCCAGCAGTTTCTCGGGAGGGCCTAGATGCTTC. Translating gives CASSFSGGPRCF.

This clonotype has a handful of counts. The CDR3 DNA follows: TGTGCCAGCAGTTCATCAAGGGGCACTGAAGCTTTCTTT. Protein sequence: CASSSSRGTEAFF. The rearrangement uses TRBV6-5 and TRBJ1-1; D might be TRBD1 (5 bases). The ends were cut back, 4 bases at V and 4 bases at J, with 10 bases in the middle. CDR1 is MNHEY, CDR2 SVGAGI, per germline. The CDR3 extends over 13 amino acids.

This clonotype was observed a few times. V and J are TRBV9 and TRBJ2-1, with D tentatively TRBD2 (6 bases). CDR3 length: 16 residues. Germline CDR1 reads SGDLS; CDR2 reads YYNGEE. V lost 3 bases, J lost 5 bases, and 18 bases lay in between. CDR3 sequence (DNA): TGTGCCAGCAGCGCCCGTTACGAGACTAGTCACAATGAGCAGTTCTTC. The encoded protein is CASSARYETSHNEQFF.

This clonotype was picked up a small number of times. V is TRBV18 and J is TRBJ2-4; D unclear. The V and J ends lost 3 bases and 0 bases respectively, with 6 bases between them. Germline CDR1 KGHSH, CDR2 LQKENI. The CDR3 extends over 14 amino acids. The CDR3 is CASSPLGAKNIQYF. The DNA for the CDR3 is TGTGCCAGCTCACCCTTAGGAGCCAAAAACATTCAGTACTTC.

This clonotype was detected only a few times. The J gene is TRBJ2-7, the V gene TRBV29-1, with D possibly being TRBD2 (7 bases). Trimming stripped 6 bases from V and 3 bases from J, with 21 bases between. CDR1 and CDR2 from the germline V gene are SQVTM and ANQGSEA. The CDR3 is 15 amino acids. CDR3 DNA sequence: TGCAGCGTCCTAGGGGGGTCGGGGGGCTACTACGAGCAGTACTTC. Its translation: CSVLGGSGGYYEQYF.

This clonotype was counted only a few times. CDR3 DNA: TGTGCCAGCAGTTCCGCGGGACGGAACACCGGGGAGCTGTTTTTT. Encoded protein: CASSSAGRNTGELFF. This chain links TRBV27 with TRBJ2-2; maybe TRBD2 (6 bases). The CDR3 totals 15 residues. Trimming removed 4 bases from V and 1 base from J, with 10 bases in between. Germline loops: CDR1 MNHEY, CDR2 SMNVEV (reference sequence).

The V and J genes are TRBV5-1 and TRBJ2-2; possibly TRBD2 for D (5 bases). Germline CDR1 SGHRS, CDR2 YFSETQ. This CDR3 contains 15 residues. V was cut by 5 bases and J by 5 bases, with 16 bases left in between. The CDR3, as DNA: TGCGCCAGCAGAGCGGACCGGACGGGTACCGGGGAGCTGTTTTTT. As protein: CASRADRTGTGELFF.

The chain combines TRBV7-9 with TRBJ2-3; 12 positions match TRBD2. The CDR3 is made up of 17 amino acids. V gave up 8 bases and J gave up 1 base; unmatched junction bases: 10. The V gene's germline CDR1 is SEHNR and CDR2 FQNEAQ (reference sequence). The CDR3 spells CASPGLAGPLGTDTQYF. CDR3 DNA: TGTGCCAGCCCAGGACTAGCGGGGCCCCTCGGCACAGATACGCAGTATTTT.

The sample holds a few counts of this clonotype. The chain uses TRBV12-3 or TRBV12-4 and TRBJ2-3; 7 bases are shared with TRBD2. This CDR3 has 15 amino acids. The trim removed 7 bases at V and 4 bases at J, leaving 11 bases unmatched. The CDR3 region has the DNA TGTGCCAGCACCCCGGGACTACCTCGGGCAGATACGCAGTATTTT. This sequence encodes CASTPGLPRADTQYF.

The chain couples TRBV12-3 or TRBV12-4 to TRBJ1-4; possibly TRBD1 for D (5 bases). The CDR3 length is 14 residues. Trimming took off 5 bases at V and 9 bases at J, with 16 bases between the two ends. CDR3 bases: TGTGCCAGCAGTGACCGGGACGGGAATCAAAAACTGTTTTTT. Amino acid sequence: CASSDRDGNQKLFF.

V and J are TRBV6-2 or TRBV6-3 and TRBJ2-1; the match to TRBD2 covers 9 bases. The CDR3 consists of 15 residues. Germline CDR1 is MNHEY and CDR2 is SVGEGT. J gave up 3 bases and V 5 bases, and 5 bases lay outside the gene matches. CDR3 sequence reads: CASSGRLADYNEQFF. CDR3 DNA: TGTGCCAGCAGTGGGCGACTAGCGGACTACAATGAGCAGTTCTTC.

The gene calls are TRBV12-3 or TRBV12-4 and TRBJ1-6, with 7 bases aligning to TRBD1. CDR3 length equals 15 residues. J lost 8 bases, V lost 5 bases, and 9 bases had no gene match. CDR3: CASSEGQLKDSPLHF. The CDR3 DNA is TGTGCCAGCAGTGAGGGACAGCTAAAGGATTCACCCCTCCACTTT.

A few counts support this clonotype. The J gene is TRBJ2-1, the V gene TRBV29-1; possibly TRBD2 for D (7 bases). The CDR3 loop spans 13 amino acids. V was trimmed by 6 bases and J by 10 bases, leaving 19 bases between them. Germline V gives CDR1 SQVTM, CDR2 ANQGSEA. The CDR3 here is CSVVGGGAEEQFF. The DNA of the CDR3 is TGCAGCGTCGTGGGAGGGGGGGCTGAAGAGCAGTTCTTC.

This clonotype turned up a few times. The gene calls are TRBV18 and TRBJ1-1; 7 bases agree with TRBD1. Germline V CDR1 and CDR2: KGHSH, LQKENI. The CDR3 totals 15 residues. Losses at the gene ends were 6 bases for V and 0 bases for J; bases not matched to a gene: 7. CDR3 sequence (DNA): TGTGCCAGCTCGCCCCAGGGGGGAATGAACACTGAAGCTTTCTTT. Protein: CASSPQGGMNTEAFF.

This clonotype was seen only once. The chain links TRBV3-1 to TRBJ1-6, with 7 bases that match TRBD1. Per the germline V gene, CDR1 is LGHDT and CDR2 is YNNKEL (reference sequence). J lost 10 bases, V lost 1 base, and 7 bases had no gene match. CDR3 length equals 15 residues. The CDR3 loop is CASSQGAGGRSPLHF. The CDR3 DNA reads TGTGCCAGCAGCCAAGGGGCAGGGGGACGATCACCCCTCCACTTT. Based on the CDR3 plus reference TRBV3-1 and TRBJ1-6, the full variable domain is DTAVSQTPKYLVTQMGNDKSIKCEQNLGHDTMYWYKQDSKKFLKIMFSYNNKELIINETVPNRFSPKSPDKAHLNLHINSLELGDSAVYFCASSQGAGGRSPLHFGNGTRLTVT.